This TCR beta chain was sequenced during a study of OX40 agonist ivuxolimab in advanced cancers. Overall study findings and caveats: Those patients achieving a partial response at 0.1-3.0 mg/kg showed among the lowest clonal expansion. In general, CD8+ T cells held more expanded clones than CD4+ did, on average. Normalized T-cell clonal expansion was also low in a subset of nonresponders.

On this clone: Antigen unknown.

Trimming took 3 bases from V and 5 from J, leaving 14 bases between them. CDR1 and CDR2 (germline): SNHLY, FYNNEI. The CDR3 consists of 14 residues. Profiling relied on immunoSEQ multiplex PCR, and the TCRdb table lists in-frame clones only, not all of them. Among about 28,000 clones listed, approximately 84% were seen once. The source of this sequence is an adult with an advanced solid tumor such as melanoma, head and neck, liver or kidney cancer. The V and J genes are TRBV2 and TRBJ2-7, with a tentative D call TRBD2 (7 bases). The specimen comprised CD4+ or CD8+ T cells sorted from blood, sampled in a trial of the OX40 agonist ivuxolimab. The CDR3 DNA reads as TGTGCCAGCAGTGACGGGCTAGGGGGGGACGAGCAGTACTTC. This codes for CASSDGLGGDEQYF.